This passage covers 6 T cell receptor beta chains from one sample sequenced in a study of OX40 agonist ivuxolimab in advanced cancers. Sequencing used immunoSEQ multiplex PCR; TCRdb keeps in-frame clones, though not all of them. The sample lists more than 50,000 clones; 75% to 90% were seen once. The material sequenced was CD4+ or CD8+ T cells sorted from blood, taken in a trial of the OX40 agonist ivuxolimab. The origin of the receptors is an adult with an advanced solid tumor such as melanoma, head and neck, liver or kidney cancer.

The gene calls are TRBV5-4 and TRBJ2-2; tentative D call: TRBD2 (5 bases). V was trimmed by 4 bases and J by 5 bases, leaving 9 bases between them. The CDR3 sequence is 13 residues long. Germline CDR1 reads SGHNT; CDR2 reads YYREEE (reference sequence). CDR3 nucleotide sequence: TGTGCCAGCAGCCCACGAGGGACCGGGGAGCTGTTTTTT. Protein sequence: CASSPRGTGELFF.

The chain combines TRBV6-5 with TRBJ2-5, with D maybe TRBD2 (6 bases). Germline V lookup: CDR1 MNHEY, CDR2 SVGAGI. The CDR3 runs to 15 residues. The V end lost 0 bases, the J end lost 2 bases, and 10 bases lay between the germline ends. CDR3 nucleotide sequence: TGTGCCAGCAGTTACTCCCGCGGGGCACAAGAGACCCAGTACTTC. Its protein is CASSYSRGAQETQYF.

The chain recombines TRBV19 with TRBJ2-7; no definite D call. CDR3 length: 15 residues. CDR1 and CDR2 from the germline V gene are LNHDA and SQIVND (reference sequence). With 3 bases removed from V and 1 base from J, the gap between germline ends came to 13 bases. The CDR3 loop reads CASSIESATSYEQYF. CDR3 coding DNA: TGTGCCAGTAGTATCGAAAGTGCTACGTCCTACGAGCAGTACTTC.

The V and J genes are TRBV2 and TRBJ1-4; possibly TRBD1 for D (5 bases). Germline loops: CDR1 SNHLY, CDR2 FYNNEI. V gave up 6 bases and J gave up 0 bases, with 14 bases separating them. There are 16 residues in the CDR3. The chain's CDR3 is CASRRRGRATNEKLFF. For the CDR3, the DNA is TGTGCCAGCAGGAGGCGGGGCCGTGCAACTAATGAAAAACTGTTTTTT.

This clone was seen once. This chain uses TRBV7-9 with TRBJ2-4; D is unresolved. Germline CDR1 SEHNR, CDR2 FQNEAQ (reference sequence). V lost 2 bases, J lost 6 bases, and 14 bases lay in between. This CDR3 contains 15 residues. The CDR3 DNA is TGTGCCAGCAGCTTACAAAAGGACGGTCTAAACATTCAGTACTTC. Translated: CASSLQKDGLNIQYF.

This clone was observed once. This chain joins TRBV28 and TRBJ2-7; the D gene is possibly TRBD2 (7 bases). This CDR3 contains 13 residues. V was trimmed by 6 bases and J by 6 bases, leaving 15 bases between them. The V gene's germline CDR1 is MDHEN and CDR2 SYDVKM. DNA of the CDR3: TGTGCCAGCAGGGGGGGGGCGCAGGCCGAGCAGTACTTC. Translation: CASRGGAQAEQYF.